This T cell receptor beta chain was documented in a study of cytomegalovirus exposure and HLA in healthy donors. Looking at the study overall: Most genotyped donors, about 81% of 398, had Caucasian-associated genetic ancestry. Whole-study results and caveats: Later analysis showed TCR association rates varying by HLA locus, highest for DRB1 and lowest for HLA-C.

Germline lookup yields CDR1 MNHEY and CDR2 SVGAGI. The ends lost 0 bases at V and 7 bases at J; junction bases unmatched: 7. The CDR3 has 16 amino acids. This PCR relied on a set of 60 Vbeta primers and 13 Jbeta primers. Repertoires were generated with immunoSEQ multiplex PCR, while TCRdb's copy carries only in-frame clones and drops some. The table has under 150,000 clones, 60% to 80% seen once. Points on this clone: Its target is not known.

The source material was PBMCs. The rearrangement links TRBV6-5 to TRBJ2-5; 11 nucleotides agree with TRBD2. The receptor's source is a man younger than 35 in good health and CMV-seropositive. The CDR3 DNA is TGTGCCAGCAGTTACTCTTATAGCGGGGGGGCCGGGACCCAGTACTTC. Translated: CASSYSYSGGAGTQYF.